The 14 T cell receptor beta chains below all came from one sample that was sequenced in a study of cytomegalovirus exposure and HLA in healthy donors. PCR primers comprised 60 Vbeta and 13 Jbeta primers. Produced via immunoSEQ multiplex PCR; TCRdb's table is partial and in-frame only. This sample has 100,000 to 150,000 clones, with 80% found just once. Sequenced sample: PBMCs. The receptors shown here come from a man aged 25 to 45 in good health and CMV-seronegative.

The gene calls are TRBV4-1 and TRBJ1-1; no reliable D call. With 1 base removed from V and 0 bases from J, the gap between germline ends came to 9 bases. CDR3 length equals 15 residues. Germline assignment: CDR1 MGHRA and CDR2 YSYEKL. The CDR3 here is CASSQVHIMNTEAFF. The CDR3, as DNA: TGCGCCAGCAGCCAAGTCCACATTATGAACACTGAAGCTTTCTTT.

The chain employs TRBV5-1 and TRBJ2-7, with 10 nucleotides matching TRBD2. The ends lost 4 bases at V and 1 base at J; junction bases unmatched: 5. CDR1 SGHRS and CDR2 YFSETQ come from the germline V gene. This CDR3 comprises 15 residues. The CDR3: CASSEGLASSYEQYF. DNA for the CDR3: TGCGCCAGCAGCGAGGGACTAGCGTCATCCTACGAGCAGTACTTC. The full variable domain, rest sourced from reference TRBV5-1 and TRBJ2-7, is KAGVTQTPRYLIKTRGQQVTLSCSPISGHRSVSWYQQTPGQGLQFLFEYFSETQRNKGNFPGRFSGRQFSNSRSEMNVSTLELGDSALYLCASSEGLASSYEQYFGPGTRLTVT.

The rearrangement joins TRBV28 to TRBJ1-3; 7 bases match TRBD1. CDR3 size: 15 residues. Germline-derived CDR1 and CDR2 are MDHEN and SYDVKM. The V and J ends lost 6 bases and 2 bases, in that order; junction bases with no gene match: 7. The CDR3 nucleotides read TGTGCCAGCAGCCCCGGACAGGAGCCTGGAAACACCATATATTTT. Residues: CASSPGQEPGNTIYF. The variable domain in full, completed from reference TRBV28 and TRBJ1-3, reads DVKVTQSSRYLVKRTGEKVFLECVQDMDHENMFWYRQDPGLGLRLIYFSYDVKMKEKGDIPEGYSVSREKKERFSLILESASTNQTSMYLCASSPGQEPGNTIYFGEGSWLTVV.

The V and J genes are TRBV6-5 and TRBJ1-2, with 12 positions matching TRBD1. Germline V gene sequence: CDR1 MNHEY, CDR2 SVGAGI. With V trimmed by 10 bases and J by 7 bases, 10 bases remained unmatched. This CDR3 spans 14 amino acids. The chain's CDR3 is CATLNRDRGLGYTF. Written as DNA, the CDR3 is TGTGCCACCCTCAACCGGGACAGGGGGCTTGGCTACACCTTC.

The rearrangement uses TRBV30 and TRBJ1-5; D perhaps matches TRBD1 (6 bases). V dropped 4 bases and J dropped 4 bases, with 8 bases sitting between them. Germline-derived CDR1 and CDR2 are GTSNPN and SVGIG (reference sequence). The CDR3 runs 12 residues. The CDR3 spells CAWTTGNQPQHF. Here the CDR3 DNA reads TGTGCCTGGACGACAGGAAATCAGCCCCAGCATTTT.

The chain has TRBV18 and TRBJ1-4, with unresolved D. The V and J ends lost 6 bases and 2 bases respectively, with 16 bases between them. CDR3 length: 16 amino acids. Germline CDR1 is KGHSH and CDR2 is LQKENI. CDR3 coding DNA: TGTGCCAGCTCTCCTAATCACGCCCGGACTAATGAAAAACTGTTTTTT. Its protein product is CASSPNHARTNEKLFF.

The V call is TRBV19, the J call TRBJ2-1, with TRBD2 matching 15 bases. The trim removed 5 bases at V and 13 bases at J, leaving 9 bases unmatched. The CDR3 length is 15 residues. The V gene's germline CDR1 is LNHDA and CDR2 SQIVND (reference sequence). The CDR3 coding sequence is TGTGCCAGTAGTGGCGGACTAGCGGGAGGGCCGGGACAGTTCTTC. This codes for CASSGGLAGGPGQFF. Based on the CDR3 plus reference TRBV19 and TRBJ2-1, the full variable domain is DGGITQSPKYLFRKEGQNVTLSCEQNLNHDAMYWYRQDPGQGLRLIYYSQIVNDFQKGDIAEGYSVSREKKESFPLTVTSAQKNPTAFYLCASSGGLAGGPGQFFGPGTRLTVL.

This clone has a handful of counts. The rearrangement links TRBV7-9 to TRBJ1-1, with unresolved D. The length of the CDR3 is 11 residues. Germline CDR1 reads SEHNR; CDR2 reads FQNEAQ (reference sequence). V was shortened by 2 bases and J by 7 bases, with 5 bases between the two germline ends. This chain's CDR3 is CASSLPGEAFF. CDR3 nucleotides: TGTGCCAGCAGCTTACCAGGTGAAGCTTTCTTT.

CDR3 sequence: CASSFRLAGRGSYNEQFF. Here the CDR3 DNA reads TGCGCCAGCAGCTTCCGACTAGCGGGAAGGGGGTCCTACAATGAGCAGTTCTTC. The rearrangement joins TRBV5-1 to TRBJ2-1; 11 positions match TRBD2. The V gene's germline CDR1 is SGHRS and CDR2 YFSETQ. This CDR3 has 18 amino acids. The V gene end was trimmed by 2 bases and the J gene end by 1 base; junction bases not matched to a gene: 8.

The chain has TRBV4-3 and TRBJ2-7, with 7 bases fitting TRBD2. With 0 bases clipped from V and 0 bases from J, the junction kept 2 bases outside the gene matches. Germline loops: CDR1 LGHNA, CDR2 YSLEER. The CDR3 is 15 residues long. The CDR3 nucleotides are TGCGCCAGCAGCCAAGATCTAGCGGACTCCTACGAGCAGTACTTC. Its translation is CASSQDLADSYEQYF.

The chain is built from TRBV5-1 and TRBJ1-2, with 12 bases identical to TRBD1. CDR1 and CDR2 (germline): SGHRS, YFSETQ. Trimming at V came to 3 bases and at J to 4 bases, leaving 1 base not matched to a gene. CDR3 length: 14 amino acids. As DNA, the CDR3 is TGCGCCAGCAGCTGGGGACAGGGGGCCTATGGCTACACCTTC. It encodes CASSWGQGAYGYTF.

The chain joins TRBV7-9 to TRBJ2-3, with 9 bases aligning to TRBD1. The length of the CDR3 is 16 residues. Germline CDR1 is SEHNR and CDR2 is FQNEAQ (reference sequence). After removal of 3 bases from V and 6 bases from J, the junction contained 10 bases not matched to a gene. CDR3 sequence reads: CASSFPGTGKEDTQYF. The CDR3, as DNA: TGTGCCAGCAGCTTTCCCGGGACAGGGAAGGAGGATACGCAGTATTTT.

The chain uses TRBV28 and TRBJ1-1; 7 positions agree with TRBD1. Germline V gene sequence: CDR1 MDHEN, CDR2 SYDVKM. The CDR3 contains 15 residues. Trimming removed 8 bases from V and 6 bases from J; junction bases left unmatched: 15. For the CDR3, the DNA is TGTGCCAGCGGATGGGTTGACAGGGAGTCAGCTGAAGCTTTCTTT. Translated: CASGWVDRESAEAFF.

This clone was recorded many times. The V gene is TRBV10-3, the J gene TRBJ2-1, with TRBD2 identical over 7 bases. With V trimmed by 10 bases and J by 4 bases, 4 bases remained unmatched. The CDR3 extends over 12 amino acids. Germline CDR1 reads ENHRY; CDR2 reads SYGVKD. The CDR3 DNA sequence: TGTGCCACAATGGGGGGGTACAATGAGCAGTTCTTC. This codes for CATMGGYNEQFF.